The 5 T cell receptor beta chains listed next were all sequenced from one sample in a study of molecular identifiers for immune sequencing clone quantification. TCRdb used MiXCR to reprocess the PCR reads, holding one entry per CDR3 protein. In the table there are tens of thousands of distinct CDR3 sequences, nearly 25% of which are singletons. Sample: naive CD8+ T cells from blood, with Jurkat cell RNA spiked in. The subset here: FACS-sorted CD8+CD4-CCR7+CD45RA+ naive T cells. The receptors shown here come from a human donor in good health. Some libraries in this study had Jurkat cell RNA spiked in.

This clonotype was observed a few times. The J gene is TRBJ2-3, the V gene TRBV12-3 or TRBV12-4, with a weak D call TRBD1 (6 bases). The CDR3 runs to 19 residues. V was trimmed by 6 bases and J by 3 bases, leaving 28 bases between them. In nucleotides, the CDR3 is TGTGCCAGCAGCTATTACGGGGCTCCCCGGGACAATCAGACAGATACGCAGTATTTT. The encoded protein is CASSYYGAPRDNQTDTQYF.

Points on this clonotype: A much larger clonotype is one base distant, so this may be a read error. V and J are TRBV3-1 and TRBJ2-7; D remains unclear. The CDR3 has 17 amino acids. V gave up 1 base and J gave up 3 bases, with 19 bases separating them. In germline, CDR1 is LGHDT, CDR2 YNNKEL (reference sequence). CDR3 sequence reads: CASSQGYSQIDFYEQYV. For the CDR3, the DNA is TGTGCCAGCAGCCAAGGTTACAGCCAGATCGACTTCTACGAGCAGTACGTC.

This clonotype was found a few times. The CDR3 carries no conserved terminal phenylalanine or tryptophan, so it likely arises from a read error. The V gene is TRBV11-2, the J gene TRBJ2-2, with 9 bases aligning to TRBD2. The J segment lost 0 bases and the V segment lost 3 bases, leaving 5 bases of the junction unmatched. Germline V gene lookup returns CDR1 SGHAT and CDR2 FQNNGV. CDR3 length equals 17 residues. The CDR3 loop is CASSFPRGGANTGELFS. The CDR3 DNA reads TGTGCCAGCAGCTTCCCTCGCGGGGGGGCGAACACCGGGGAGCTGTTTTCT.

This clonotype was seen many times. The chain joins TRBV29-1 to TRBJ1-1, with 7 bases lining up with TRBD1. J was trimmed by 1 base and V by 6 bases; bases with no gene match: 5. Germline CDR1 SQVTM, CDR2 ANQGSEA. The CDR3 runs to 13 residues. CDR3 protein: CSVRTGENTEAFF. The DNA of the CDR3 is TGCAGCGTACGGACAGGAGAGAACACTGAAGCTTTCTTT.

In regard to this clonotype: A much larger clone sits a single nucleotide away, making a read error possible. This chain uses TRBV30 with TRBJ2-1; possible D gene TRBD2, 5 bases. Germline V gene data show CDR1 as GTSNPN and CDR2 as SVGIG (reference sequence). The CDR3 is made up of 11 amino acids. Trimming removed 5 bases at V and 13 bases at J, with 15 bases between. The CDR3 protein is CAWEGYRHQFF. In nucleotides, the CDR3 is TGTGCCTGGGAGGGTTATAGACACCAGTTCTTC. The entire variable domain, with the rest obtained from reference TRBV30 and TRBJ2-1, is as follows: SQTIHQWPATLVQPVGSPLSLECTVEGTSNPNLYWYRQAAGRGLQLLFYSVGIGQISSEVPQNLSASRPQDRQFILSSKKLLLSDSGFYLCAWEGYRHQFFGPGTRLTVL.